These 25 T cell receptor beta chains were all obtained from the same sample, sequenced in a study of blood T cell repertoires in COVID-19. The protocol was immunoSEQ multiplex PCR, while the TCRdb copy is restricted to in-frame clones and leaves out a portion. The table has some 190,000 clones, approximately 81% seen once; the top ten hold about 18%. Sequencing was performed on peripheral blood. These TCRs come from a person between 65 and 80 years old with COVID-19, enrolled during active disease.

V is TRBV7-9 and J is TRBJ1-1; the match to TRBD1 covers 7 bases. The CDR3 loop spans 15 amino acids. The J segment lost 3 bases and the V segment lost 6 bases, leaving 10 bases of the junction unmatched. The germline V gene has CDR1 SEHNR and CDR2 FQNEAQ (reference sequence). The CDR3 loop reads CASSPRQGQDTEAFF. CDR3 nucleotides: TGTGCCAGCAGTCCTAGACAGGGTCAGGACACTGAAGCTTTCTTT.

This clone turned up a few times. This sequence joins TRBV7-2 and TRBJ1-1; D unresolved. This CDR3 is 13 amino acids long. CDR1 is SGHTA, CDR2 FQGNSA, per germline. Trimming pared 5 bases from V and 0 bases from J, leaving 7 bases between. The CDR3 spells CASSAQMNTEAFF. CDR3 nucleotides: TGTGCCAGCAGCGCTCAGATGAACACTGAAGCTTTCTTT.

The chain recombines TRBV9 with TRBJ2-7; 9 positions match TRBD1. Germline CDR1 and CDR2: SGDLS and YYNGEE. CDR3 length: 14 amino acids. The V gene end was trimmed by 4 bases and the J gene end by 3 bases; junction bases not matched to a gene: 5. The CDR3 loop reads CASSMTGGSYEQYF. The CDR3 DNA reads TGTGCCAGCAGCATGACAGGGGGTAGCTACGAGCAGTACTTC.

The chain employs TRBV5-1 and TRBJ2-1; D is possibly TRBD2 (5 bases). The germline V gene has CDR1 SGHRS and CDR2 YFSETQ. V dropped 4 bases and J dropped 6 bases, with 11 bases sitting between them. This CDR3 is built from 13 residues. CDR3 coding DNA: TGCGCCAGCAGCAGTGGGAGCTTCAATGAGCAGTTCTTC. It encodes CASSSGSFNEQFF.

This chain connects TRBV4-1 to TRBJ1-5; D remains unclear. Germline V gene data show CDR1 as MGHRA and CDR2 as YSYEKL. The CDR3 is made up of 15 amino acids. V lost 0 bases and J 6 bases, leaving 12 bases between the germline ends. The CDR3: CASSQERSISQPQHF. The CDR3 coding sequence is TGCGCCAGCAGCCAAGAGCGAAGTATAAGTCAGCCCCAGCATTTT.

The genes are TRBV2 and TRBJ1-1; maybe TRBD1 (5 bases). CDR1 is SNHLY, CDR2 FYNNEI, per germline. The CDR3 sequence is 14 residues long. Trimming removed 8 bases from V and 4 bases from J, with 17 bases in between. In DNA, the CDR3 is TGTGCCAGCGAATCCCCGGGGGGGGTCACTGAAGCTTTCTTT. The encoded protein is CASESPGGVTEAFF.

V usage is TRBV27 and J usage is TRBJ1-4, with 10 bases fitting TRBD1. CDR1 MNHEY and CDR2 SMNVEV come from the germline V gene (reference sequence). The V and J ends lost 5 bases and 7 bases, in that order; junction bases with no gene match: 4. The CDR3 loop spans 14 amino acids. CDR3 residues: CASSAGTGVEKLFF. CDR3 DNA sequence: TGTGCCAGCAGTGCCGGGACAGGGGTTGAAAAACTGTTTTTT. Full variable domain (missing parts from reference TRBV27 and TRBJ1-4): EAQVTQNPRYLITVTGKKLTVTCSQNMNHEYMSWYRQDPGLGLRQIYYSMNVEVTDKGDVPEGYKVSRKEKRNFPLILESPSPNQTSLYFCASSAGTGVEKLFFGSGTQLSVL.

The chain recombines TRBV19 with TRBJ2-1; 7 positions match TRBD2. Losses at the gene ends were 1 base for V and 3 bases for J; bases not matched to a gene: 9. Looked up from germline, CDR1 is LNHDA and CDR2 is SQIVND (reference sequence). The CDR3 has 17 amino acids. The CDR3 loop is CASSIGGFSGIYNEQFF. In DNA, the CDR3 is TGTGCCAGTAGTATAGGGGGGTTCAGCGGGATCTACAATGAGCAGTTCTTC.

This clone appeared once. V is TRBV5-1 and J is TRBJ1-1; D is uncertain. The CDR3 runs 14 residues. Deletions cut 1 base from V and 0 bases from J, with 7 bases between. Germline-derived CDR1 and CDR2 are SGHRS and YFSETQ. This CDR3 is CASSLFQVNTEAFF. CDR3 sequence (DNA): TGCGCCAGCAGCTTGTTTCAGGTGAACACTGAAGCTTTCTTT.

The gene calls are TRBV7-2 and TRBJ2-4, with D possibly TRBD2 on 6 matching bases. CDR3 length: 15 residues. Germline values: CDR1 SGHTA, CDR2 FQGNSA. The V gene lost 5 bases and the J gene lost 13 bases, with 24 bases spanning the gap. The CDR3 protein is CASSPGLGPTPSQYF. In nucleotides, the CDR3 is TGTGCCAGCAGCCCGGGACTGGGCCCAACCCCATCACAGTACTTC.

The rearrangement joins TRBV5-1 to TRBJ1-6, with a possible D match to TRBD1 (6 bases). The CDR3 consists of 13 residues. The germline V and J ends were trimmed by 4 bases and 4 bases, with 6 bases remaining between them. The germline V gene encodes CDR1 SGHRS and CDR2 YFSETQ. CDR3 bases: TGCGCCAGCAGCCAGGGGTATAATTCACCCCTCCACTTT. The encoded protein is CASSQGYNSPLHF. Full variable domain (remainder filled in from reference TRBV5-1 and TRBJ1-6): KAGVTQTPRYLIKTRGQQVTLSCSPISGHRSVSWYQQTPGQGLQFLFEYFSETQRNKGNFPGRFSGRQFSNSRSEMNVSTLELGDSALYLCASSQGYNSPLHFGNGTRLTVT.

The chain combines TRBV19 with TRBJ1-5; 9 bases align to TRBD1. The germline CDR1 and CDR2 sequences are LNHDA and SQIVND (reference sequence). Trimming cost V 3 bases and J 6 bases; bases outside gene matches: 3. This CDR3 contains 14 residues. The chain's CDR3 is CASSMVTGGQPQHF. The CDR3 nucleotides read TGTGCCAGTAGTATGGTGACAGGGGGTCAGCCCCAGCATTTT.

The chain employs TRBV19 and TRBJ1-1; 7 positions agree with TRBD1. Germline V gene sequence: CDR1 LNHDA, CDR2 SQIVND (reference sequence). The CDR3 extends over 15 amino acids. Trimming removed 3 bases from V and 11 bases from J; junction bases left unmatched: 15. The CDR3 DNA reads as TGTGCCAGTAGTATCATGAGACAGGGAGCACCGGGGGCTTTCTTT. Translated, it gives CASSIMRQGAPGAFF. Using reference TRBV19 and TRBJ1-1 for the parts outside the CDR3, the full variable domain is DGGITQSPKYLFRKEGQNVTLSCEQNLNHDAMYWYRQDPGQGLRLIYYSQIVNDFQKGDIAEGYSVSREKKESFPLTVTSAQKNPTAFYLCASSIMRQGAPGAFFGQGTRLTVV.

This chain connects TRBV2 to TRBJ2-2; no clear D gene. From germline, CDR1 is SNHLY and CDR2 FYNNEI. The CDR3 loop spans 14 amino acids. V was shortened by 5 bases and J by 4 bases, with 11 bases between the two germline ends. The CDR3 spells CASSTYSSTGELFF. The CDR3 region has the DNA TGTGCCAGCAGTACCTACTCCTCCACCGGGGAGCTGTTTTTT.

This clone has only a few counts. The chain carries TRBV2 and TRBJ2-1; TRBD2 matches at 7 bases. This CDR3 is 15 amino acids long. Germline loops: CDR1 SNHLY, CDR2 FYNNEI. Trimming took 5 bases from V and 8 from J; bases not matched to a gene: 12. CDR3 in DNA: TGTGCCAGCAGTCGGCGGGAGACTAGCCCACATGAGCAGTTCTTC. Translation gives CASSRRETSPHEQFF.

The chain couples TRBV11-1 to TRBJ2-7, with D unresolved. The CDR3 extends over 13 amino acids. V was cut by 0 bases and J by 4 bases, with 7 bases left in between. Germline CDR1 is SGHAT and CDR2 is FQDESV (reference sequence). CDR3 sequence reads: CASSLAPTYEQYF. The DNA of the CDR3 is TGTGCCAGCAGCTTAGCCCCCACTTACGAGCAGTACTTC.

This rearrangement joins TRBV9 to TRBJ1-6; D not resolved. Trimming pared 4 bases from V and 17 bases from J, leaving 19 bases between. Germline assignment: CDR1 SGDLS and CDR2 YYNGEE. This CDR3 spans 13 amino acids. The DNA of the CDR3 is TGTGCCAGCAGCCCAATAGGAAGCGGGCTCATCCACTTT. Protein product: CASSPIGSGLIHF.

This chain joins TRBV11-1 and TRBJ2-2, with a possible D match to TRBD1 (5 bases). V lost 5 bases and J lost 1, with 11 bases in between. CDR1 SGHAT and CDR2 FQDESV come from the germline V gene (reference sequence). The CDR3 covers 15 residues. The CDR3 coding sequence is TGTGCCAGCAGCCCCCGTACAGGGAACACCGGGGAGCTGTTTTTT. Residues: CASSPRTGNTGELFF.

The rearrangement joins TRBV4-3 to TRBJ2-7, with 8 bases lining up with TRBD2. The CDR3 length is 16 residues. The germline V gene has CDR1 LGHNA and CDR2 YSLEER. With V trimmed by 0 bases and J by 4 bases, 8 bases remained unmatched. The CDR3 reads CASSQDRVTSGYEQYF. The CDR3 bases are TGCGCCAGCAGCCAAGATCGCGTAACTAGCGGTTACGAGCAGTACTTC.

The chain employs TRBV7-3 and TRBJ2-1, with 8 bases matching TRBD1. The CDR3 runs 13 residues. The V gene end was trimmed by 5 bases and the J gene end by 9 bases; junction bases not matched to a gene: 6. Germline values: CDR1 SGHTA, CDR2 FQGTGA. CDR3 residues: CASSLQGVREQFF. The DNA of the CDR3 is TGTGCCAGCAGCCTACAGGGGGTGCGTGAGCAGTTCTTC.

The chain is built from TRBV4-1 and TRBJ2-1; unclear D gene. This CDR3 is 13 amino acids long. The germline CDR1 and CDR2 sequences are MGHRA and YSYEKL. The V and J ends lost 6 bases and 9 bases respectively, with 15 bases between them. CDR3 in amino acids: CASREDPQREQFF. Written as DNA, the CDR3 is TGCGCCAGCAGAGAAGACCCCCAGCGTGAGCAGTTCTTC.

The chain carries TRBV10-3 and TRBJ2-7; 10 nucleotides match TRBD1. Germline V CDR1 and CDR2: ENHRY, SYGVKD. This CDR3 spans 14 amino acids. Trimming removed 8 bases from V and 1 base from J; junction bases left unmatched: 5. The CDR3 region is CAIPGTGESYEQYF. CDR3 bases: TGTGCCATCCCCGGGACAGGGGAATCCTACGAGCAGTACTTC.

The chain combines TRBV11-2 with TRBJ1-4, with unresolved D. Germline V CDR1 and CDR2: SGHAT, FQNNGV. CDR3 length: 15 amino acids. V lost 4 bases to trimming and J lost 5 bases, with 14 bases between them. CDR3 in amino acids: CASSSTGGENEKLFF. In nucleotides, the CDR3 is TGTGCCAGCAGCTCCACGGGTGGCGAGAATGAAAAACTGTTTTTT.

The V gene is TRBV19, the J gene TRBJ1-4; D may be TRBD1 (5 bases). With 7 bases removed from V and 2 bases from J, the gap between germline ends came to 14 bases. Looked up from germline, CDR1 is LNHDA and CDR2 is SQIVND (reference sequence). The CDR3 length is 15 residues. The CDR3 region is CASTDRGSTNEKLFF. In nucleotides, the CDR3 is TGTGCCAGTACTGACCGGGGGTCGACTAATGAAAAACTGTTTTTT.

The rearrangement uses TRBV5-1 and TRBJ2-1; TRBD2 matches 13 bases. V dropped 4 bases and J dropped 8; count of bases not matched to a gene: 12. The CDR3 extends over 17 amino acids. The germline gives CDR1 SGHRS, CDR2 YFSETQ. The CDR3 DNA reads as TGCGCCAGCAGCGCAACTAGCGGGGGGGCCTTGGGTTATGAGCAGTTCTTC. Translation gives CASSATSGGALGYEQFF. The complete variable domain, with remaining parts taken from reference TRBV5-1 and TRBJ2-1, reads KAGVTQTPRYLIKTRGQQVTLSCSPISGHRSVSWYQQTPGQGLQFLFEYFSETQRNKGNFPGRFSGRQFSNSRSEMNVSTLELGDSALYLCASSATSGGALGYEQFFGPGTRLTVL.